This TCR beta chain appears in the sequencing data of a study of T-cell memory formation after mild COVID-19. In the study overall: Clustering of TCRs was largely donor specific. Study results and caveats: Pre-infection memory contained some responding clones, which suggested that cross-reactive memory had joined. Whereas later expanders leaned CD4+, clones contracting day 15 to 85 showed a balanced CD4/CD8 makeup.

This clonotype is termed medium-sized. The antigen is unknown. V lost 10 bases and J 4 bases, leaving 11 bases between the germline ends. The CDR3 runs to 12 residues. Germline CDR1 SSHAT, CDR2 FNYEAQ (reference sequence). TCR alpha and TCR beta cDNA libraries carrying sample barcodes and UMIs came from 5'RACE with constant-segment primers. TCRdb passed the 5' RACE reads through MiXCR, listing each CDR3 protein once. The data hold 5,600 or so distinct CDR3 sequences, with around 20% observed a single time. The chain has TRBV7-7 and TRBJ1-5; D is unclear. The receptor comes from an adult woman who had mild COVID-19 (a few samples of this study predate the infection). Cell type and time point are not known. The source material was PBMCs or a T cell subset sorted from them (not recorded which). CDR3 residues: CATSPWNQPQHF. CDR3 nucleotides: TGTGCCACCAGTCCCTGGAATCAGCCCCAGCATTTT.